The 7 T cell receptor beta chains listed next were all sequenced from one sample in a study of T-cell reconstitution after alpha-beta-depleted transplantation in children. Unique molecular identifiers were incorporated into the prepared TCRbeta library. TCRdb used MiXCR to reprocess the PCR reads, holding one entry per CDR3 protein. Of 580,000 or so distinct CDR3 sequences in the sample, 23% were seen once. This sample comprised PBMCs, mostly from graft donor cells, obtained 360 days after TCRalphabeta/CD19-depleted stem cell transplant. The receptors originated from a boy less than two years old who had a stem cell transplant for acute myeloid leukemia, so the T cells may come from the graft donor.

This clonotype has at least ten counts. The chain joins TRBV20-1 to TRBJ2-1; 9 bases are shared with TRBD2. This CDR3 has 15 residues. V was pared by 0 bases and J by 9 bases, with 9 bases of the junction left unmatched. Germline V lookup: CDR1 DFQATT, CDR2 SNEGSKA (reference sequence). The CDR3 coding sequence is TGCAGTGCTAGAGATCCCCTAGCGGGGTCGGGTGAGCAGTTCTTC. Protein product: CSARDPLAGSGEQFF.

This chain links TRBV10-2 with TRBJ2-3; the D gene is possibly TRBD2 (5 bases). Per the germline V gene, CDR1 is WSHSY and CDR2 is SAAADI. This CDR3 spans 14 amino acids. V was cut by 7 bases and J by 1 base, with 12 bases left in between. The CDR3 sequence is CASTSDGGTDTQYF. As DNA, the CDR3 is TGCGCCAGCACCTCAGACGGGGGCACAGATACGCAGTATTTT.

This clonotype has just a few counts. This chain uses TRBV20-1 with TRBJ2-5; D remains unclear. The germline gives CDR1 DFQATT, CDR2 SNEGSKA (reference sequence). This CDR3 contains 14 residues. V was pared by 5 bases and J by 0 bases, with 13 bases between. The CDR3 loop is CSAAPPQYQETQYF. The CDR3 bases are TGCAGTGCTGCCCCTCCGCAGTACCAAGAGACCCAGTACTTC.

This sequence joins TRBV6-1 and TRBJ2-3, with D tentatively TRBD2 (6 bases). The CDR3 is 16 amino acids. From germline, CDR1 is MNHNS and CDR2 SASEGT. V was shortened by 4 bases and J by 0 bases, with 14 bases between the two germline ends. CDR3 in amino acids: CASSALGLTSTDTQYF. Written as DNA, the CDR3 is TGTGCCAGCAGTGCCCTCGGACTAACTAGCACAGATACGCAGTATTTT.

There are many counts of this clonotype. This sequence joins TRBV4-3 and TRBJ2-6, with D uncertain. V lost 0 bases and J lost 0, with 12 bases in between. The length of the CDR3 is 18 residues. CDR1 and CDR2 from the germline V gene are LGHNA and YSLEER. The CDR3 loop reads CASSQDLIRVSGANVLTF. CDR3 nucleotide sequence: TGCGCCAGCAGCCAAGATCTAATTCGAGTCTCTGGGGCCAACGTCCTGACTTTC.

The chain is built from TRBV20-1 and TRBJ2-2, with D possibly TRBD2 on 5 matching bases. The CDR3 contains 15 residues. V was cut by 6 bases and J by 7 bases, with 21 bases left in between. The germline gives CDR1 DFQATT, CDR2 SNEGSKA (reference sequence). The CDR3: CSARDRGPADGELFF. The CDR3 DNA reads TGCAGTGCCCGGGATCGTGGTCCTGCCGACGGGGAGCTGTTTTTT.

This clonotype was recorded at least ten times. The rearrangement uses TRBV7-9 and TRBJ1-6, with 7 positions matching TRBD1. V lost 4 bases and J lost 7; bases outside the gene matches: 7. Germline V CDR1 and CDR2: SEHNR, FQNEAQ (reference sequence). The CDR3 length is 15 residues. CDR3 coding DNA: TGTGCCAGCAGCTCACAGGGGAGGTGGAATTCACCCCTCCACTTT. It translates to CASSSQGRWNSPLHF.